This is a list of T cell receptor beta chains from one sample in a study of blood T cell repertoires in COVID-19. The method was immunoSEQ multiplex PCR; TCRdb's version includes in-frame clones alone and lacks a portion of them. The table has some 93,000 clones, about four fifths seen once. Sequencing used peripheral blood. Receptors originate from a human donor in a cohort sampled during active COVID-19. The conserved cysteine and the conserved F or W are not part of the CDR3 here.

v_call	cdr3_aa
TRBV6-2/TRBV6-3	ASSFLAGGFYEQY
TRBV29-1	SVDGNSRYEQY
TRBV6-6	ASSYDRPTGYT
TRBV9	ASSQVRSGRYEQY
TRBV10-3	AIKGLTGVIAGELF
TRBV20-1	SASWIPGNEQF
TRBV12-5	ASGLSPPDTQY
TRBV19	ASSPSGVSYEQY
TRBV28	ASSLQGPYTEAF
TRBV6-5	ASRDTGGSYGYT
TRBV20-1	SATRTDTQY
TRBV18	ASSPIDQETQY
TRBV19	ASSRQVYSNQPQH
TRBV6-5	ASSYSGGYNEQF
TRBV27	ASTRTGVSNQPQH
TRBV21-1	ASSGVAGGPVQETQY
TRBV5-1	ASSQGTSGQETQY
TRBV18	ASSEGGAGSGNTIY
TRBV7-8	ASRPAGPDTQY
TRBV6-2/TRBV6-3	ASSYAGANYEQY
TRBV7-9	ASSLFSDTEAF
TRBV28	ASSQGASGGYGYT
TRBV14	ASSQVQGPYGYT
TRBV25-1	ASSEPGTGFTEAF
TRBV29-1	SGGHPGGEKLF
TRBV30	AWSAGSYGYT
TRBV15	ATSRGTEETQY
TRBV24-1	ATSDPGPGAKNIQY
TRBV2	ASSEGHRNEKLF
TRBV9	ASSVLDRTLSGNTIY
TRBV28	ASSGRTRNTEAF
TRBV28	ASSLWREGNTGELF
TRBV27	ASKPDRGNQPQH
TRBV29-1	SVEATGVQETQY
TRBV4-3	ASSPGLAGGPDTGELF